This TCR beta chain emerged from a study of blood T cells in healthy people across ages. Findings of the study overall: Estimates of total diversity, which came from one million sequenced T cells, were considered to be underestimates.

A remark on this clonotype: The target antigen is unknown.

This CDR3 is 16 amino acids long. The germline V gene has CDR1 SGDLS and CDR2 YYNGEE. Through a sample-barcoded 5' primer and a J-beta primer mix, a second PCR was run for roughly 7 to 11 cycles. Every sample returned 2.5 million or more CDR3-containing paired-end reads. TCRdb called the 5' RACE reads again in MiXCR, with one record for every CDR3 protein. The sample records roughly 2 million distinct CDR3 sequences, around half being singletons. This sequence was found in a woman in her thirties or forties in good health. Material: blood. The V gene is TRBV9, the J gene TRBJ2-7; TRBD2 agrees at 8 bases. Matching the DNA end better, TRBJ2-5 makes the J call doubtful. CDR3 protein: CASSTKAGALGETQYF. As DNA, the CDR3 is TGTGCCAGCAGCACCAAAGCGGGAGCTTTAGGAGAGACCCAGTACTTC.